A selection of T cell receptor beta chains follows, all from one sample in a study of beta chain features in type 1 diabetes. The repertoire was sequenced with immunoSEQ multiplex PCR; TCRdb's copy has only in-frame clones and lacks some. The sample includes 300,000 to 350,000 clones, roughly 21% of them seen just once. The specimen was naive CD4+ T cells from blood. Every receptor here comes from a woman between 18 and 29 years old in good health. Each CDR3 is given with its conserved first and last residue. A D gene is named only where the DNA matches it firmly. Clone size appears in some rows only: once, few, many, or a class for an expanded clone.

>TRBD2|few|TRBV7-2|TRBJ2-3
TGTGCCAGCAGCTTAAGGTCTACGGGACTAGGCGGGGGGACAGATACGCAGTATTTT
CASSLRSTGLGGGTDTQYF
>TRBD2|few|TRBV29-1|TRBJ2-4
TGCAGCGTTCTGACTAGCGGGGTTAACATTCAGTACTTC
CSVLTSGVNIQYF
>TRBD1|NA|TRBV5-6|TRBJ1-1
TGTGCCAGCAGCTCCCAGGGGGCAGGGGGGACTGAAGCTTTCTTT
CASSSQGAGGTEAFF
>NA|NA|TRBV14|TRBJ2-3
TGTGCCAGCAGCCAAGATCTGGCTAGCACAGATACGCAGTATTTT
CASSQDLASTDTQYF
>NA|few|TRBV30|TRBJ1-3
TGTGCCTGGAGTGTGTCATTCTCTGGAAACACCATATATTTT
CAWSVSFSGNTIYF
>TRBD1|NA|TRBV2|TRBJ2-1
TGTGCCACCGGACAGGGAAACTACAATGAGCAGTTCTTC
CATGQGNYNEQFF
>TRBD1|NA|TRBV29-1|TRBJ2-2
TGCAGCGTAGACAGGGGTGGGACCGGGGAGCTGTTTTTT
CSVDRGGTGELFF
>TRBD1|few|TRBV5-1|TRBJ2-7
TGCGCCAGCAGCGTAGCTGGGACAGCTTCCTACGAGCAGTACTTC
CASSVAGTASYEQYF
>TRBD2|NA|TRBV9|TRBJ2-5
TGTGCCAGCAGCGTATCGGGAGGGCAGGGGCTCGAGACCCAGTACTTC
CASSVSGGQGLETQYF
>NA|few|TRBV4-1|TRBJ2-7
TGCGCCAGCAGTCGGGACACTTCCTACGAGCAGTACTTC
CASSRDTSYEQYF
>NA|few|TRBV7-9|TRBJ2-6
TGCGCCGACAGTGACTCTGGGGCCAACGTCCTGACTTTC
CADSDSGANVLTF
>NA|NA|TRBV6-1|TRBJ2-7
TGTGCCAGCAGTGAGGGCAGATCCTACGAGCAGTACTTC
CASSEGRSYEQYF
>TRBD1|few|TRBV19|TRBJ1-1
TGTGCCAGTAGTCCGACAGGGGGGGCGACTGAAGCTTTCTTT
CASSPTGGATEAFF
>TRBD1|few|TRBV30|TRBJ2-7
TGTGCCTGGAACCGGGACAGATCCTACGAGCAGTACTTC
CAWNRDRSYEQYF
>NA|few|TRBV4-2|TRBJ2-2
TGTGCCAGCAGCCAAGAAGGCGGGATATCGAACACCGGGGAGCTGTTTTTT
CASSQEGGISNTGELFF
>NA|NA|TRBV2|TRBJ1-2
TGTGCCAGCAGTGCGTCCTCAGACAGAAACACCTTC
CASSASSDRNTF
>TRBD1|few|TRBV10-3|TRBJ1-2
TGTGCCATCAGTGGGACAGGGAAGGACTATGGCTACACCTTC
CAISGTGKDYGYTF
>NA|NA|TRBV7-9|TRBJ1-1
TGTGCCAGCAGCTTGGTCTCGGGACATATGAACACTGAAGCTTTCTTT
CASSLVSGHMNTEAFF
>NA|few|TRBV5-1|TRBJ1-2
TGCGCCAGCAGCTTGGTTGGAGATGGCTACACCTTC
CASSLVGDGYTF
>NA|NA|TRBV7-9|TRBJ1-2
TGTGCCAGCAGCTTTGGCGTCGGGGGTAACTATGGCTACACCTTC
CASSFGVGGNYGYTF
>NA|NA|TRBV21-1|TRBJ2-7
TGTGCCAGCTTCCGGAGTTACGAGCAGTACTTC
CASFRSYEQYF
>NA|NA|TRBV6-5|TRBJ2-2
TGTGCCAGCAGTTACTCGTGGCAGGAGAACACCGGGGAGCTGTTTTTT
CASSYSWQENTGELFF
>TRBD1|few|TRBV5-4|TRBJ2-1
TGTGCCAGCAGCTTGGACCGGGACAGAAAGCAGTTCTTC
CASSLDRDRKQFF
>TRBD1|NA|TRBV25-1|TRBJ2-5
TGTGCCAGTAATGGACAGGGTGGAGTGAAGACCCAGTACTTC
CASNGQGGVKTQYF
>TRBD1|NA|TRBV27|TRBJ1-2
TGTGCCAGCAGTCCTGGGACAGACGACTATGGCTACACCTTC
CASSPGTDDYGYTF
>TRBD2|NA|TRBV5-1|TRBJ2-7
TGCGCCAGCAGCTTGGGCGGGACTAGATCCTACGAGCAGTACTTC
CASSLGGTRSYEQYF
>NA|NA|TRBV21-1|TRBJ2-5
TGTGCCAGCAGCAAGGAACGGGACAAACAAGAGACCCAGTACTTC
CASSKERDKQETQYF
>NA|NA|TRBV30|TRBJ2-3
TGTGCCTGCCTCACAGATACGCAGTATTTT
CACLTDTQYF